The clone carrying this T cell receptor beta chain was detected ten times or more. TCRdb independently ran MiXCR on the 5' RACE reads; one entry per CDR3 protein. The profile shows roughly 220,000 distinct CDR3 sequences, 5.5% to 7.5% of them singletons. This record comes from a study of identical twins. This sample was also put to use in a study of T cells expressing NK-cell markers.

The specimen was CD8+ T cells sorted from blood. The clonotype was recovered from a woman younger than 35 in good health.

The CDR3, as DNA: TGCAGTGCTAGGGGGGGTGCTGAGACCCAGTACTTC. It is translated as CSARGGAETQYF. J is TRBJ2-5 and V is TRBV20-1; the D gene is possibly TRBD2 (6 bases). Between the trimmed V and J ends, which lost 3 bases and 5 bases, there was a span of 10 bases. The germline CDR1 and CDR2 sequences are DFQATT and SNEGSKA (reference sequence). CDR3 length equals 12 residues.